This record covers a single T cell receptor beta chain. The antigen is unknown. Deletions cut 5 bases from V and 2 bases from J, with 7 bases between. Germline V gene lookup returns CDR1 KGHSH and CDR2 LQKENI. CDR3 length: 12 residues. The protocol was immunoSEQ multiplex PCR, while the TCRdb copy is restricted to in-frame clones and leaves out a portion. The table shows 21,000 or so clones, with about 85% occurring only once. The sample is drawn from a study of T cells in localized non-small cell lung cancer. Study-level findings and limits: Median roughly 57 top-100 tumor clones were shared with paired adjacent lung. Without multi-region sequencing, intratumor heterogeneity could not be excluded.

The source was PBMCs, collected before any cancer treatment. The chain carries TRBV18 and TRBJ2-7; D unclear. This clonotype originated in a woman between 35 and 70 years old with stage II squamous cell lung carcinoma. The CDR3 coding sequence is TGTGCCAGCTCAGACGTCCCCTACGAGCAGTACTTC. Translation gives CASSDVPYEQYF.